The rows below give T cell receptor beta chains drawn from one sample of a study of cytomegalovirus exposure and HLA in healthy donors. Repertoires were generated with immunoSEQ multiplex PCR, while TCRdb's copy carries only in-frame clones and drops some. The sample lists about 67,000 clones, 80% to 90% seen once, with 9% to 13% in the top ten. The sequenced sample was PBMCs. The receptors were sampled from a woman in her twenties or thirties in good health and CMV-seropositive. Both conserved end residues are part of each CDR3. The D gene is left open where the match is weak. Size values are once, few and many counts, or a class for expanded clones, and some rows have none.

v_gene: TRBV28; abundance: NA; j_gene: TRBJ2-5; d_gene: TRBD2; CDR3nt: TGTGCCAGCAGTTTAGGGCGAGCGGGAGTGGGAGAGACCCAGTACTTC; CDR3aa: CASSLGRAGVGETQYF
v_gene: TRBV9; abundance: once; j_gene: TRBJ2-7; d_gene: NA; CDR3nt: TGTGCCAGCAGCGGACAGGAGAAGACCTACGAGCAGTACTTC; CDR3aa: CASSGQEKTYEQYF
v_gene: TRBV7-3; abundance: NA; j_gene: TRBJ2-1; d_gene: TRBD2; CDR3nt: TGTGCCAGCAGCTTAGTAGCGGGAGACCTTTCGTCCTACAATGAGCAGTTCTTC; CDR3aa: CASSLVAGDLSSYNEQFF
v_gene: TRBV5-6; abundance: once; j_gene: TRBJ1-2; d_gene: NA; CDR3nt: TGTGCCAGCAGCTTCATCCAGGCGCCAGAGAACACCTTC; CDR3aa: CASSFIQAPENTF
v_gene: TRBV28; abundance: once; j_gene: TRBJ2-1; d_gene: NA; CDR3nt: TGTGCCAGCAGTTTACGCCAGAATGAGCAGTTCTTC; CDR3aa: CASSLRQNEQFF
v_gene: TRBV6-1; abundance: NA; j_gene: TRBJ2-1; d_gene: NA; CDR3nt: TGTGCCAGCAGGCCTCAGGGCTTCGCTCTCTACGGGCAGTTCTTC; CDR3aa: CASRPQGFALYGQFF
v_gene: TRBV14; abundance: NA; j_gene: TRBJ2-2; d_gene: TRBD1; CDR3nt: TGTGCCAGCAGCCAGTACCGGGACAGGGACGTCGGGGAGCTGTTTTTT; CDR3aa: CASSQYRDRDVGELFF
v_gene: TRBV4-1; abundance: NA; j_gene: TRBJ2-1; d_gene: NA; CDR3nt: TGCGCCAGCAGCCAGGGATGGGGCTTCAATGAGCAGTTCTTC; CDR3aa: CASSQGWGFNEQFF
v_gene: TRBV1; abundance: NA; j_gene: TRBJ1-5; d_gene: NA; CDR3nt: TGCACCAGCAGCCTATTCCCTCAGCCCCAGCATTTT; CDR3aa: CTSSLFPQPQHF
v_gene: TRBV6-1; abundance: NA; j_gene: TRBJ1-1; d_gene: NA; CDR3nt: TGTGCCAGCACCTCGACAGGTCACGCTGAAGCTTTCTTT; CDR3aa: CASTSTGHAEAFF
v_gene: TRBV9; abundance: NA; j_gene: TRBJ2-3; d_gene: TRBD2; CDR3nt: TGTGCCAGCAGCAGTCTGGGGGGGTTCTTGACAGATACGCAGTATTTT; CDR3aa: CASSSLGGFLTDTQYF
v_gene: TRBV28; abundance: NA; j_gene: TRBJ1-2; d_gene: TRBD1; CDR3nt: TGTGCCAGCAGTTTCCCGGACAGGGGAACTAACTATGGCTACTCCTTC; CDR3aa: CASSFPDRGTNYGYSF
v_gene: TRBV7-6; abundance: once; j_gene: TRBJ2-1; d_gene: TRBD2; CDR3nt: TGTGCCAGCAGCCGCCAGGTTAGCGGGGCCTACAATGAGCAGTTCTTC; CDR3aa: CASSRQVSGAYNEQFF
v_gene: TRBV7-7; abundance: NA; j_gene: TRBJ2-2; d_gene: TRBD1; CDR3nt: TGTGCCAGCAGCACGAACAGGGGGGCCGGGGAGCTGTTTTTT; CDR3aa: CASSTNRGAGELFF
v_gene: TRBV28; abundance: NA; j_gene: TRBJ2-1; d_gene: TRBD2; CDR3nt: TGTGCCAGCAGTGAGGCTACCGGGAGGGGAGATGAGCAGTTCTTC; CDR3aa: CASSEATGRGDEQFF
v_gene: TRBV19; abundance: NA; j_gene: TRBJ2-3; d_gene: TRBD1; CDR3nt: TGTGCCAGTAACAGTCAGGGGGCGACGGGAACTAGCACAGATACGCAGTATTTT; CDR3aa: CASNSQGATGTSTDTQYF
v_gene: TRBV28; abundance: NA; j_gene: TRBJ1-3; d_gene: NA; CDR3nt: TGTGCCAGCAGTATCCCGGGACTTGGAAACACCATATATTTT; CDR3aa: CASSIPGLGNTIYF
v_gene: TRBV5-8; abundance: NA; j_gene: TRBJ2-1; d_gene: NA; CDR3nt: TGTGCCAGCAGAAGTACCGGGGGTGAGCAGTTCTTC; CDR3aa: CASRSTGGEQFF
v_gene: TRBV4-1; abundance: NA; j_gene: TRBJ1-2; d_gene: NA; CDR3nt: TGCGCCAGCAGCCAAGGACAGGTCAACCTTAACTATGGCTACACCTTC; CDR3aa: CASSQGQVNLNYGYTF
v_gene: TRBV6-5; abundance: NA; j_gene: TRBJ2-1; d_gene: TRBD2; CDR3nt: TGTGCCAGCAGTTACTCGGGGACTAGCGTATACAATGAGCAGTTCTTC; CDR3aa: CASSYSGTSVYNEQFF
v_gene: TRBV5-1; abundance: NA; j_gene: TRBJ2-1; d_gene: TRBD2; CDR3nt: TGCGCCAGCAGCTTGGTACAGCGGGGAACCTACAATGAGCAGTTCTTC; CDR3aa: CASSLVQRGTYNEQFF
v_gene: TRBV5-1; abundance: NA; j_gene: TRBJ2-6; d_gene: TRBD1; CDR3nt: TGCGCCAGCAGCTTCCGTGGGACAGGGGGCACTGGGGCCAACGTCCTGACTTTC; CDR3aa: CASSFRGTGGTGANVLTF
v_gene: TRBV5-5; abundance: few; j_gene: TRBJ2-7; d_gene: NA; CDR3nt: TGTGCCAGCAGCTGGACAACAATGTCCTACGAGCAGTACTTC; CDR3aa: CASSWTTMSYEQYF
v_gene: TRBV28; abundance: NA; j_gene: TRBJ1-2; d_gene: TRBD1; CDR3nt: TGTGCCAGCAGTTTGGGCGGGACAGCAGCTAACTATGGCTACACCTTC; CDR3aa: CASSLGGTAANYGYTF
v_gene: TRBV7-9; abundance: NA; j_gene: TRBJ1-1; d_gene: TRBD1; CDR3nt: TGTGCCAGCAGCGCGCCGGGACAGTTGAACACTGAAGCTTTCTTT; CDR3aa: CASSAPGQLNTEAFF
v_gene: TRBV6-5; abundance: NA; j_gene: TRBJ2-1; d_gene: TRBD2; CDR3nt: TGTGCCAGCAGTTACTCCCCGACTAGCGGGTACCATGAGCAGTTCTTC; CDR3aa: CASSYSPTSGYHEQFF
v_gene: TRBV11-3; abundance: NA; j_gene: TRBJ2-1; d_gene: NA; CDR3nt: TGTGCCAGCAGCCCGGGGGAGACCTACAATGAGCAGTTCTTC; CDR3aa: CASSPGETYNEQFF
v_gene: TRBV5-4; abundance: NA; j_gene: TRBJ2-7; d_gene: TRBD2; CDR3nt: TGTGCCAGCAGCTTGAAGACTAGCGGGAGTCGCGAGCAGTACTTC; CDR3aa: CASSLKTSGSREQYF
v_gene: TRBV5-1; abundance: NA; j_gene: TRBJ2-2; d_gene: TRBD2; CDR3nt: TGCGCCAGCAGCTCTCCGGGAGGGAGGACCGGGGAGCTGTTTTTT; CDR3aa: CASSSPGGRTGELFF
v_gene: TRBV2; abundance: once; j_gene: TRBJ1-1; d_gene: NA; CDR3nt: TGTGCCAGCAGTGAAAGAGATAATCTGAACACTGAAGCTTTCTTT; CDR3aa: CASSERDNLNTEAFF
v_gene: TRBV10-2; abundance: NA; j_gene: TRBJ2-7; d_gene: TRBD2; CDR3nt: TGCGCCAGCAGCGGGGGGTACGAGCAGTACTTC; CDR3aa: CASSGGYEQYF
v_gene: TRBV6-1; abundance: NA; j_gene: TRBJ1-3; d_gene: NA; CDR3nt: TGTGCCAGCAGTGAGGATGTGAGGGACACCATATATTTT; CDR3aa: CASSEDVRDTIYF
v_gene: TRBV5-5; abundance: NA; j_gene: TRBJ1-4; d_gene: NA; CDR3nt: TGTGCCAGCAGCTTCGGGACAATCGCTGAAAAACTGTTTTTT; CDR3aa: CASSFGTIAEKLFF
v_gene: TRBV29-1; abundance: NA; j_gene: TRBJ1-1; d_gene: TRBD1; CDR3nt: TGCAGCGTCCGTGGACAGGGAGGTAGCACTGAAGCTTTCTTT; CDR3aa: CSVRGQGGSTEAFF
v_gene: TRBV28; abundance: NA; j_gene: TRBJ1-5; d_gene: NA; CDR3nt: TGTGCCAGCAGTTTATCATCAGGGGGCAATCAGCCCCAGCATTTT; CDR3aa: CASSLSSGGNQPQHF
v_gene: TRBV19; abundance: once; j_gene: TRBJ2-7; d_gene: TRBD1; CDR3nt: TGTGCCAGTAGTATAGTAACCAGAACAGGGGCTCGGGACGAGCAGTACTTC; CDR3aa: CASSIVTRTGARDEQYF
v_gene: TRBV6-5; abundance: NA; j_gene: TRBJ1-1; d_gene: TRBD1; CDR3nt: TGTGCCAGTAAAACAGGGGGCGGCACTGAAGCTTTCTTT; CDR3aa: CASKTGGGTEAFF
v_gene: TRBV5-6; abundance: NA; j_gene: TRBJ2-7; d_gene: NA; CDR3nt: TGTGCCAGCAGCTTGGAGCAGGGCAAGCAGTACTTC; CDR3aa: CASSLEQGKQYF
v_gene: TRBV19; abundance: NA; j_gene: TRBJ2-6; d_gene: TRBD1; CDR3nt: TGTGCCAGTGATAGGACAGGGTCCCCCTCTGGGGCCAACGTCCTGACTTTC; CDR3aa: CASDRTGSPSGANVLTF
v_gene: TRBV7-8; abundance: NA; j_gene: TRBJ2-1; d_gene: TRBD2; CDR3nt: TGTGCCAGCAGCTTAATGATTCCGGGGCGGGAGCCCCGCCTTAATGAGCAGTTCTTC; CDR3aa: CASSLMIPGREPRLNEQFF
v_gene: TRBV28; abundance: NA; j_gene: TRBJ2-7; d_gene: TRBD1; CDR3nt: TGTGCCAGCAGCACTACCGGGACAGGCGTATCCTACGAGCAGTACTTC; CDR3aa: CASSTTGTGVSYEQYF
v_gene: TRBV14; abundance: once; j_gene: TRBJ2-2; d_gene: TRBD1; CDR3nt: TGTGCCAGCAGAGGGACAGGGTTGAGAACCGGGGAGCTGTTTTTT; CDR3aa: CASRGTGLRTGELFF
v_gene: TRBV27; abundance: NA; j_gene: TRBJ1-6; d_gene: NA; CDR3nt: TGTGCCAGCAGTCTCGGACTAGTTAATTCACCCCTCCACTTT; CDR3aa: CASSLGLVNSPLHF
v_gene: TRBV5-1; abundance: NA; j_gene: TRBJ2-7; d_gene: NA; CDR3nt: TGCGCCAGCAGCCGGAGTGGTGAGGAGCGACCCTTCCCGACCTACGAGCAGTACTTC; CDR3aa: CASSRSGEERPFPTYEQYF
v_gene: TRBV6-5; abundance: NA; j_gene: TRBJ2-7; d_gene: TRBD2; CDR3nt: TGTGCCAGCAGCCCGGGACTAGCGGGAGCCTACGAGCAGTACTTC; CDR3aa: CASSPGLAGAYEQYF
v_gene: TRBV5-1; abundance: NA; j_gene: TRBJ1-6; d_gene: TRBD1; CDR3nt: TGCGCCAGCAGCCGAGACAGGGAAGTTGGAAGTAACTCACCCCTCCACTTT; CDR3aa: CASSRDREVGSNSPLHF
v_gene: TRBV7-9; abundance: NA; j_gene: TRBJ1-2; d_gene: TRBD1; CDR3nt: TGTGCCAGCAGCCACCGGGACAGGCACTATGGCTACACCTTC; CDR3aa: CASSHRDRHYGYTF
v_gene: TRBV28; abundance: NA; j_gene: TRBJ1-2; d_gene: NA; CDR3nt: TGTGCCAGCAGTTTTTCCTACAGGGTTAACTATGGCTACACCTTC; CDR3aa: CASSFSYRVNYGYTF
v_gene: TRBV18; abundance: few; j_gene: TRBJ1-1; d_gene: NA; CDR3nt: TGTGCCAGCTCACCACCTAAATTCCGCGGCGAGAAAGCTTTCTTT; CDR3aa: CASSPPKFRGEKAFF
v_gene: TRBV5-1; abundance: NA; j_gene: TRBJ1-1; d_gene: TRBD1; CDR3nt: TGCGCCAGCAGCTTGACAGGGGAATTTGGCACTGAAGCTTTCTTT; CDR3aa: CASSLTGEFGTEAFF